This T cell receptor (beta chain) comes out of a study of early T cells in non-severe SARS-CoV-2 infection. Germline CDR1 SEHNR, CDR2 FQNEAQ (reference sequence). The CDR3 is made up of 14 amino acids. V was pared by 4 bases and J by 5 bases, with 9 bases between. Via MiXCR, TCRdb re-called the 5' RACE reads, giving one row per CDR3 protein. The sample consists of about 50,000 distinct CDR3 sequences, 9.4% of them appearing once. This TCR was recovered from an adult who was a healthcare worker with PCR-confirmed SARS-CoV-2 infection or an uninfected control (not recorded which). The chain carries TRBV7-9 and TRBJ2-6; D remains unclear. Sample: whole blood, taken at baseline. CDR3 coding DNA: TGTGCCAGCAGCTACGACACGCGGGCCAACGTCCTGACTTTC. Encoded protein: CASSYDTRANVLTF.